The clone carrying this T cell receptor beta chain turned up a few times. What it binds is not known. Germline assignment: CDR1 SGHDT and CDR2 YYEEEE. V shed 0 bases and J shed 2 bases, with 18 bases lying between them. CDR3 length: 18 amino acids. 13 Jbeta primers and 60 Vbeta primers were used for the PCR. Sequencing used immunoSEQ multiplex PCR; TCRdb keeps in-frame clones, though not all of them. The top ten clones hold 6.3% of a sample with 120,000 or so clones, around 84% of them seen once. Healthy bone marrow donors supplied every sample. This record comes from a study of cytomegalovirus exposure and HLA in healthy donors. General study points: Looking again later, the authors saw that most CMV-associated TCR beta chains seemed HLA-restricted. In a later analysis, a missense DCLRE1C variant was linked to TCR beta V- and J-gene trimming.

The chain uses TRBV5-6 and TRBJ1-3, with D perhaps matching TRBD1 (5 bases). Material: PBMCs. This receptor was taken from a woman aged 35 to 49 in good health and CMV-seronegative. CDR3 in amino acids: CASSLALRQGQAGNTIYF. In nucleotides, the CDR3 is TGTGCCAGCAGCTTGGCGTTGAGGCAGGGTCAGGCTGGAAACACCATATATTTT.